Shown below are 30 T cell receptor beta chains from a single sample sequenced in a study of blood T cell repertoires in COVID-19. Sequencing used immunoSEQ multiplex PCR; TCRdb keeps in-frame clones, though not all of them. The table lists roughly 250,000 clones, roughly 86% of them singletons, with 1.5% to 2% in the top ten. Input material: PBMCs or T cells enriched from blood (not recorded which). These TCRs come from a woman between 50 and 59 years old who had recovered from COVID-19.

The table lists this clone with a count of one. V gene TRBV7-8 combines with J gene TRBJ1-2; 8 bases fit TRBD1. J gave up 0 bases and V 4 bases, and 4 bases lay outside the gene matches. Germline-derived CDR1 and CDR2 are SGHVS and FQNEAQ. CDR3 size: 15 residues. The CDR3 loop reads CASSSRTGSNYGYTF. CDR3 nucleotide sequence: TGTGCCAGCAGCTCCCGGACAGGGTCTAACTATGGCTACACCTTC.

Here the CDR3 DNA reads TGCGCCAGCAGCCAAGAACTAGCACACAATGAGCAGTTCTTC. Residues: CASSQELAHNEQFF. The genes are TRBV4-3 and TRBJ2-1; possibly TRBD2 for D (6 bases). V was trimmed by 0 bases and J by 5 bases, leaving 8 bases between them. Germline V lookup: CDR1 LGHNA, CDR2 YSLEER. There are 14 residues in the CDR3.

This chain connects TRBV12-3 or TRBV12-4 to TRBJ1-5; D ambiguous. This CDR3 comprises 12 residues. With 5 bases removed from V and 5 bases from J, the gap between germline ends came to 7 bases. This CDR3 reads CASSPADQPQHF. The CDR3 DNA is TGTGCCAGCAGTCCCGCGGATCAGCCCCAGCATTTT.

This clone was observed a single time. The rearrangement links TRBV5-5 to TRBJ2-7, with a weak D call TRBD1 (5 bases). This CDR3 is built from 15 residues. The ends were cut back, 3 bases at V and 0 bases at J, with 13 bases in the middle. The germline V gene has CDR1 SGHKS and CDR2 YYEKEE (reference sequence). For the CDR3, the DNA is TGTGCCAGCAGCTCCCTAGGGGTGAGCTCCTACGAGCAGTACTTC. Translation: CASSSLGVSSYEQYF.

The J gene is TRBJ2-5, the V gene TRBV7-2; no definite D call. Germline V gene sequence: CDR1 SGHTA, CDR2 FQGNSA. The ends were cut back, 1 base at V and 3 bases at J, with 9 bases in the middle. The CDR3 is 14 amino acids. This CDR3 is CASSLGAAKETQYF. The CDR3 nucleotides read TGTGCCAGCAGCTTAGGAGCAGCGAAAGAGACCCAGTACTTC.

The genes are TRBV18 and TRBJ1-6, with 7 bases matching TRBD1. Germline V lookup: CDR1 KGHSH, CDR2 LQKENI. V trimming: 0 bases; J trimming: 0 bases; junction bases outside the gene matches: 2. The CDR3 loop spans 17 amino acids. The CDR3 sequence is CASSPPGQSSYNSPLHF. The CDR3 bases are TGTGCCAGCTCACCACCGGGACAGAGCTCCTATAATTCACCCCTCCACTTT.

This clone has just a few counts. The rearrangement links TRBV5-1 to TRBJ2-7; 7 nucleotides agree with TRBD1. CDR3 size: 14 residues. V lost 0 bases to trimming and J lost 4 bases; unmatched junction nucleotides: 4. The germline V gene encodes CDR1 SGHRS and CDR2 YFSETQ. The CDR3 spells CASSLEGGRYEQYF. Written as DNA, the CDR3 is TGCGCCAGCAGCTTGGAAGGGGGCAGGTACGAGCAGTACTTC.

The V and J genes are TRBV29-1 and TRBJ2-1; D not certain. Trimming shortened V by 3 bases and J by 1 base, and 7 bases separated the two germline ends. The CDR3 has 13 residues. CDR1 SQVTM and CDR2 ANQGSEA come from the germline V gene. The CDR3 protein is CSVDGESYNEQFF. Written as DNA, the CDR3 is TGCAGCGTTGACGGAGAATCCTACAATGAGCAGTTCTTC.

V is TRBV7-3 and J is TRBJ2-1; TRBD2 is a possible D gene (7 bases). V lost 2 bases to trimming and J lost 6 bases, with 11 bases between them. The germline V gene has CDR1 SGHTA and CDR2 FQGTGA. The CDR3 sequence is 14 residues long. CDR3 nucleotides: TGTGCCAGCAGCTTAGGGGGGGCTGGCAATGAGCAGTTCTTC. This gives the protein CASSLGGAGNEQFF.

The chain combines TRBV27 with TRBJ1-1; D ambiguous. The CDR3 runs 12 residues. Germline-derived CDR1 and CDR2 are MNHEY and SMNVEV (reference sequence). V shed 5 bases and J shed 4 bases, with 8 bases lying between them. CDR3 protein: CASSMGGTEAFF. DNA of the CDR3: TGTGCCAGCAGTATGGGAGGCACTGAAGCTTTCTTT.

The chain employs TRBV7-2 and TRBJ2-3, with 13 bases fitting TRBD2. This CDR3 contains 17 residues. From germline, CDR1 is SGHTA and CDR2 FQGNSA. V shed 6 bases and J 1 base; nucleotides not matched to a gene: 7. The CDR3 here is CASRPGLAGEGTDTQYF. In nucleotides, the CDR3 is TGTGCCAGCAGGCCTGGACTAGCGGGAGAAGGCACAGATACGCAGTATTTT.

This chain joins TRBV5-1 and TRBJ2-5; D call uncertain. The CDR3 is 15 residues long. V was trimmed by 2 bases and J by 1 base, leaving 12 bases between them. The germline gives CDR1 SGHRS, CDR2 YFSETQ. The CDR3 DNA reads TGCGCCAGCAGCTTCTATGTTAGCCCCCAAGAGACCCAGTACTTC. This codes for CASSFYVSPQETQYF.

In its sample, this clone was seen a few times. The chain couples TRBV6-2 or TRBV6-3 to TRBJ1-1; 9 bases agree with TRBD1. The CDR3 is 15 residues long. With 3 bases clipped from V and 2 bases from J, the junction kept 4 bases outside the gene matches. CDR1 is MNHEY and CDR2 is SVGEGT in the germline V gene. CDR3 DNA: TGTGCCAGCAGTTATTGGGGACAGGGAAACACTGAAGCTTTCTTT. Amino acid sequence: CASSYWGQGNTEAFF.

The CDR3 bases are TGTGCCAGCAGTGACCCTAGCGGGGTGGGGAATGAGCAGTTCTTC. It yields the protein CASSDPSGVGNEQFF. The chain employs TRBV2 and TRBJ2-1, with 9 nucleotides matching TRBD2. Germline V gene data show CDR1 as SNHLY and CDR2 as FYNNEI. V lost 3 bases, J lost 7 bases, and 7 bases stayed unmatched. The CDR3 totals 15 residues.

The J gene is TRBJ1-5, the V gene TRBV30, with 7 positions matching TRBD1. CDR1 is GTSNPN, CDR2 SVGIG, per germline (reference sequence). V lost 2 bases and J lost 0; bases outside the gene matches: 16. The CDR3 spans 19 residues. CDR3 sequence: CAWSPSRIQGLSSNQPQHF. Written as DNA, the CDR3 is TGTGCCTGGAGTCCCTCCCGGATACAGGGGCTAAGTAGCAATCAGCCCCAGCATTTT.

J is TRBJ2-2 and V is TRBV10-1, with D unresolved. The CDR3 loop spans 17 amino acids. In germline, CDR1 is WNHNN, CDR2 SYGVQD (reference sequence). Trimming removed 3 bases from V and 0 bases from J, with 14 bases in between. The CDR3 sequence: CASSDPQPPANTGELFF. CDR3 in DNA: TGCGCCAGCAGTGACCCCCAACCACCAGCGAACACCGGGGAGCTGTTTTTT.

In this sample, this clone turned up a few times. The chain is built from TRBV2 and TRBJ2-1, with D possibly TRBD1 on 5 matching bases. The CDR3 spans 13 residues. Trimming cost V 4 bases and J 5 bases, with 9 bases left between them. Germline values: CDR1 SNHLY, CDR2 FYNNEI. The CDR3 protein is CASSVGQNNEQFF. DNA of the CDR3: TGTGCCAGCAGTGTGGGGCAGAACAATGAGCAGTTCTTC.

This clone was observed once. This chain connects TRBV3-1 (or the pseudogene TRBV3-2) to TRBJ2-1; 9 bases match TRBD2. CDR1 and CDR2 (germline): LGHDT, YNNKEL (reference sequence). Germline trimming cut 0 bases from V and 6 bases from J; bases unmatched to any gene: 9. This CDR3 comprises 17 residues. The CDR3 DNA follows: TGTGCCAGCAGCCAAGATCTAGCGGGACCCTCGGCCAATGAGCAGTTCTTC. Translated, it gives CASSQDLAGPSANEQFF.

The rearrangement joins TRBV19 to TRBJ1-2; D might be TRBD1 (6 bases). Per the germline V gene, CDR1 is LNHDA and CDR2 is SQIVND (reference sequence). V was cut by 5 bases and J by 0 bases, with 13 bases left in between. This CDR3 is 15 amino acids long. In DNA form, the CDR3 reads TGTGCCAGTAGTTCGCAGGGGACCGCTAACTATGGCTACACCTTC. Its translation: CASSSQGTANYGYTF.

The chain uses TRBV27 and TRBJ2-1; TRBD2 might be the D (6 bases). V was trimmed by 2 bases and J by 2 bases, leaving 7 bases between them. This CDR3 spans 14 amino acids. Germline CDR1 reads MNHEY; CDR2 reads SMNVEV (reference sequence). The CDR3 here is CASSLASAYNEQFF. CDR3 sequence (DNA): TGTGCCAGCAGTTTAGCTAGCGCCTACAATGAGCAGTTCTTC.

J is TRBJ1-3 and V is TRBV2; D not resolved. There are 14 residues in the CDR3. Trimming removed 8 bases at V and 0 bases at J, with 11 bases between. Germline assignment: CDR1 SNHLY and CDR2 FYNNEI. The CDR3 DNA reads TGTGCCAGCGAAGGACGGGACTCTGGAAACACCATATATTTT. This gives the protein CASEGRDSGNTIYF.

The chain has TRBV7-2 and TRBJ2-1; 16 nucleotides align to TRBD2. The V gene's germline CDR1 is SGHTA and CDR2 FQGNSA. The CDR3 contains 15 residues. V gave up 4 bases and J gave up 13 bases; unmatched junction bases: 7. Here the CDR3 DNA reads TGTGCCAGCAGCTCATCCGGGACTAGCGGGAGGGCCCAGTTCTTC. It is translated as CASSSSGTSGRAQFF.

The chain employs TRBV30 and TRBJ1-4, with 9 bases that match TRBD1. Germline loops: CDR1 GTSNPN, CDR2 SVGIG (reference sequence). The CDR3 sequence is 15 residues long. Unmatched junction bases numbered 8, after V lost 3 bases and J lost 6 bases. CDR3 amino acids: CAWSALGQGHEKLFF. Written as DNA, the CDR3 is TGTGCCTGGAGCGCGCTGGGACAGGGCCATGAAAAACTGTTTTTT.

This chain joins TRBV29-1 and TRBJ1-1, with D hard to call. Per the germline V gene, CDR1 is SQVTM and CDR2 is ANQGSEA. V lost 4 bases and J lost 0, with 12 bases in between. The CDR3 extends over 14 amino acids. CDR3: CSVGLQAMNTEAFF. DNA of the CDR3: TGCAGCGTTGGGCTGCAGGCTATGAACACTGAAGCTTTCTTT.

Of note for this clone: In the same sample, other DNA sequences code for this CDR3. The V gene is TRBV18, the J gene TRBJ1-1; no clear D. Trimming shortened V by 3 bases and J by 1 base, and 9 bases separated the two germline ends. There are 14 residues in the CDR3. Germline CDR1 reads KGHSH; CDR2 reads LQKENI. CDR3 nucleotide sequence: TGTGCCAGCTCACCGGCTGGGCAGAACACTGAAGCTTTCTTT. It specifies CASSPAGQNTEAFF. Full variable domain (rest looked up from reference TRBV18 and TRBJ1-1): NAGVMQNPRHLVRRRGQEARLRCSPMKGHSHVYWYRQLPEEGLKFMVYLQKENIIDESGMPKERFSAEFPKEGPSILRIQQVVRGDSAAYFCASSPAGQNTEAFFGQGTRLTVV.

The chain carries TRBV28 and TRBJ1-6; D is possibly TRBD1 (6 bases). There are 14 residues in the CDR3. V dropped 6 bases and J dropped 10 bases, with 16 bases sitting between them. Looked up from germline, CDR1 is MDHEN and CDR2 is SYDVKM. In DNA, the CDR3 is TGTGCCAGCAGATTAACAGGGAGAGGCTCACCCCTCCACTTT. It specifies CASRLTGRGSPLHF.

The rearrangement joins TRBV27 to TRBJ1-2, with 8 positions matching TRBD1. J lost 5 bases, V lost 11 bases, and 16 bases had no gene match. Germline V lookup: CDR1 MNHEY, CDR2 SMNVEV (reference sequence). CDR3 length equals 15 residues. The CDR3 coding sequence is TGTGCCGGCCCTAATAAAAAGACAGGGGAATATGGCTACACCTTC. Translated, it gives CAGPNKKTGEYGYTF.

The chain carries TRBV29-1 and TRBJ1-1, with D perhaps TRBD1 (6 bases). The V and J ends lost 5 bases and 11 bases respectively, with 21 bases between them. Germline loops: CDR1 SQVTM, CDR2 ANQGSEA. The CDR3 is 13 amino acids. The CDR3 DNA reads as TGCAGCGTTCAAATCGGGGGAGGGGGAGGGGCTTTCTTT. Its translation is CSVQIGGGGGAFF.

The rearrangement joins TRBV7-8 to TRBJ2-5, with a possible D match to TRBD2 (6 bases). V was trimmed by 2 bases and J by 1 base, leaving 8 bases between them. The CDR3 totals 14 residues. Germline V gives CDR1 SGHVS, CDR2 FQNEAQ. CDR3 sequence reads: CASSLLAAQETQYF. The CDR3, as DNA: TGTGCCAGCAGCTTATTAGCGGCCCAAGAGACCCAGTACTTC.

The rearrangement uses TRBV24-1 and TRBJ1-1; TRBD1 matches 7 bases. This CDR3 contains 13 residues. Germline V gene sequence: CDR1 KGHDR, CDR2 SFDVKD. The trim removed 5 bases at V and 4 bases at J, leaving 3 bases unmatched. CDR3 in amino acids: CATSATGITEAFF. Written as DNA, the CDR3 is TGTGCCACCAGTGCGACAGGGATCACTGAAGCTTTCTTT.